This record concerns one TCR beta chain sequence. The data originate from a study of control samples from healthy donors and cancer patients. Libraries were prepared by immunoSEQ multiplex PCR; TCRdb keeps only in-frame clonotypes and omits some of them. The table shows tens of thousands of clones, with 75% to 95% occurring only once. The junction had 12 bases not matched to a gene; V was cut back by 0 bases and J by 10 bases. Germline V gene sequence: CDR1 SGHRS, CDR2 YFSETQ. The CDR3 has 16 residues. Sequenced input: PBMCs. This TCR derives from a young man with colorectal cancer. The chain couples TRBV5-1 to TRBJ2-1; 8 bases fit TRBD2. CDR3 amino acids: CASSLGGVAGLREQFF. The CDR3 nucleotides read TGCGCCAGCAGCTTGGGAGGGGTAGCGGGGTTGAGAGAGCAGTTCTTC.